The next 27 T cell receptor beta chains were all read from a single sample in a study of shared clonotypes between healthy human individuals. The repertoire was sequenced with immunoSEQ multiplex PCR; TCRdb's copy has only in-frame clones and lacks some. The sample lists 950,000 to 1,100,000 clones, under 80% occurring once. What was sequenced was memory CD4+ T cells sorted from blood. The subset is: CD45RA-negative fraction. The receptors derive from a man in his late teens or twenties in good health.

The chain recombines TRBV15 with TRBJ2-1; a weak D match, TRBD1 (5 bases). From germline, CDR1 is LNHNV and CDR2 YYDKDF (reference sequence). The V end lost 9 bases, the J end lost 5 bases, and 17 bases lay between the germline ends. The length of the CDR3 is 14 residues. The CDR3 coding sequence is TGTGCCACGAGAACAGGAACCTTTAACAATGAGCAGTTCTTC. Translated: CATRTGTFNNEQFF.

V usage is TRBV28 and J usage is TRBJ1-4; 8 nucleotides agree with TRBD1. V lost 2 bases and J lost 7; bases outside the gene matches: 9. The CDR3 contains 16 residues. Germline V lookup: CDR1 MDHEN, CDR2 SYDVKM. CDR3 region: CASSLLQGAGGEKLFF. In DNA, the CDR3 is TGTGCCAGCAGTTTACTCCAGGGGGCAGGTGGTGAAAAACTGTTTTTT.

This chain uses TRBV2 with TRBJ2-3; possible D gene TRBD1, 5 bases. The CDR3 runs 13 residues. The V and J ends lost 10 bases and 3 bases respectively, with 14 bases between them. Per germline, CDR1 SNHLY and CDR2 FYNNEI. The DNA of the CDR3 is TGTGCCAACGGGTGGCAGGGAACAGATACGCAGTATTTT. This gives the protein CANGWQGTDTQYF.

The gene calls are TRBV7-2 and TRBJ1-2; maybe TRBD1 (6 bases). V was clipped by 2 bases and J by 6 bases, with 10 bases between them. Germline lookup yields CDR1 SGHTA and CDR2 FQGNSA. The CDR3 runs to 13 residues. CDR3 region: CASSLLGGNGYTF. For the CDR3, the DNA is TGTGCCAGCAGCTTATTGGGGGGCAATGGCTACACCTTC.

The chain joins TRBV6-1 to TRBJ1-3, with D hard to call. The CDR3 has 16 amino acids. V shed 4 bases and J shed 4 bases, with 17 bases lying between them. Per the germline V gene, CDR1 is MNHNS and CDR2 is SASEGT. For the CDR3, the DNA is TGTGCCAGCAGTGGCCGGACGGGAAAGGGAGGAAACACCATATATTTT. Protein sequence: CASSGRTGKGGNTIYF.

The chain has TRBV10-3 and TRBJ2-7; D remains ambiguous. V dropped 3 bases and J dropped 0 bases, with 6 bases sitting between them. Germline CDR1 is ENHRY and CDR2 is SYGVKD. The CDR3 extends over 13 amino acids. In nucleotides, the CDR3 is TGTGCCATCAGTGAACACGCCTCCTACGAGCAGTACTTC. As protein: CAISEHASYEQYF.

The chain couples TRBV19 to TRBJ2-3; D is possibly TRBD1 (6 bases). This CDR3 contains 15 residues. Germline loops: CDR1 LNHDA, CDR2 SQIVND (reference sequence). Trimming removed 1 base from V and 3 bases from J, with 11 bases in between. The CDR3 sequence is CASSIGLQGTDTQYF. For the CDR3, the DNA is TGTGCCAGTAGTATAGGGTTGCAGGGGACAGATACGCAGTATTTT.

The chain links TRBV28 to TRBJ2-2; a possible D gene is TRBD2 (5 bases). V lost 7 bases to trimming and J lost 6 bases, with 21 bases between them. Germline CDR1 and CDR2: MDHEN and SYDVKM. The CDR3 has 16 residues. The CDR3 sequence is CASTLRAPRGAGELFF. The CDR3 DNA sequence: TGTGCCAGCACTCTCCGGGCTCCCCGGGGAGCCGGGGAGCTGTTTTTT.

This clone was recorded once. The CDR3 reads CAISERGANTEAFF. In nucleotides, the CDR3 is TGTGCCATCAGTGAAAGGGGAGCGAACACTGAAGCTTTCTTT. V usage is TRBV10-3 and J usage is TRBJ1-1; D is possibly TRBD1 (5 bases). The CDR3 spans 14 residues. Between the trimmed V and J ends, which lost 3 bases and 1 base, there was a span of 9 bases. The germline V gene encodes CDR1 ENHRY and CDR2 SYGVKD.

The rearrangement links TRBV7-6 to TRBJ2-7; TRBD1 aligns across 8 bases. After removal of 5 bases from V and 2 bases from J, the junction contained 8 bases not matched to a gene. The CDR3 is 15 amino acids. CDR1 and CDR2 from the germline V gene are SGHVS and FNYEAQ. The CDR3 DNA sequence: TGTGCCAGCAGCCCTACTGACAGGGGTCCCTACGAGCAGTACTTC. It is translated as CASSPTDRGPYEQYF. The full variable domain, in which reference TRBV7-6 and TRBJ2-7 provide the parts outside the CDR3, is GAGVSQSPRYKVTKRGQDVALRCDPISGHVSLYWYRQALGQGPEFLTYFNYEAQQDKSGLPNDRFSAERPEGSISTLTIQRTEQRDSAMYRCASSPTDRGPYEQYFGPGTRLTVT.

The J gene is TRBJ1-1, the V gene TRBV5-5; maybe TRBD1 (6 bases). Germline CDR1 and CDR2: SGHKS and YYEKEE (reference sequence). V lost 2 bases, J lost 5 bases, and 10 bases lay in between. The CDR3 consists of 13 residues. CDR3 bases: TGTGCCAGCAGCTTCTCAGGGGAAACTGAAGCTTTCTTT. It specifies CASSFSGETEAFF.

In its sample, this clone was seen a few times. This CDR3 is also generated by other DNA sequences in the sample. The chain couples TRBV2 to TRBJ1-2, with unresolved D. Germline V gene data show CDR1 as SNHLY and CDR2 as FYNNEI. The CDR3 sequence is 13 residues long. Trimming took 4 bases from V and 2 from J, leaving 8 bases between them. CDR3: CASSAAGNYGYTF. DNA of the CDR3: TGTGCCAGCAGTGCGGCTGGGAACTATGGCTACACCTTC. Based on the CDR3 plus reference TRBV2 and TRBJ1-2, the full variable domain is EPEVTQTPSHQVTQMGQEVILRCVPISNHLYFYWYRQILGQKVEFLVSFYNNEISEKSEIFDDQFSVERPDGSNFTLKIRSTKLEDSAMYFCASSAAGNYGYTFGSGTRLTVV.

With regard to this clone: Other nucleotide sequences from this sample produce the same CDR3. The chain carries TRBV5-1 and TRBJ1-2; no firm D call. The CDR3 runs to 12 residues. V dropped 3 bases and J dropped 6 bases, with 9 bases sitting between them. From germline, CDR1 is SGHRS and CDR2 YFSETQ. The CDR3 spells CASSWNGDGYTF. CDR3 sequence (DNA): TGCGCCAGCAGCTGGAATGGCGATGGCTACACCTTC.

This chain joins TRBV10-3 and TRBJ2-2; possibly TRBD1 for D (6 bases). The V end lost 6 bases, the J end lost 5 bases, and 13 bases lay between the germline ends. This CDR3 spans 14 amino acids. CDR1 ENHRY and CDR2 SYGVKD come from the germline V gene. The CDR3 nucleotides are TGTGCCATCAGGAAGTCGACAGGAACCGGGGAGCTGTTTTTT. Translating it yields CAIRKSTGTGELFF.

The V call is TRBV25-1, the J call TRBJ2-5, with a weak D call TRBD1 (6 bases). This CDR3 has 15 amino acids. CDR1 and CDR2 (germline): MGHDK, SYGVNS. V was pared by 1 base and J by 4 bases, with 13 bases between. The CDR3 nucleotides read TGTGCCAGCAGTGAATCTCAGGGACAAGGAGAGACCCAGTACTTC. Its translation is CASSESQGQGETQYF.

The chain recombines TRBV15 with TRBJ1-4, with TRBD1 identical over 8 bases. V lost 5 bases, J lost 7 bases, and 12 bases stayed unmatched. There are 16 residues in the CDR3. From germline, CDR1 is LNHNV and CDR2 YYDKDF (reference sequence). For the CDR3, the DNA is TGTGCCACCAGCGGAGGCCACAGGGGGAGCCTTGAAAAACTGTTTTTT. Protein sequence: CATSGGHRGSLEKLFF.

A few counts support this clone. In the same sample, other DNA sequences code for this CDR3. The genes are TRBV7-2 and TRBJ2-1, with D unresolved. The CDR3 runs to 14 residues. Germline V lookup: CDR1 SGHTA, CDR2 FQGNSA. Trimming stripped 0 bases from V and 4 bases from J, with 7 bases between. CDR3 sequence: CASSLAGRYNEQFF. CDR3 in DNA: TGTGCCAGCAGCTTAGCGGGTAGGTACAATGAGCAGTTCTTC.

This chain joins TRBV5-1 and TRBJ2-7; 8 bases are shared with TRBD1. Trimming took 2 bases from V and 11 from J; bases not matched to a gene: 9. The CDR3 spans 13 residues. Germline V CDR1 and CDR2: SGHRS, YFSETQ. CDR3 bases: TGCGCCAGCAGCTTAGGGCAGGGGGCCGAAGAGTACTTC. It yields the protein CASSLGQGAEEYF. Variable domain in full (rest from reference TRBV5-1 and TRBJ2-7): KAGVTQTPRYLIKTRGQQVTLSCSPISGHRSVSWYQQTPGQGLQFLFEYFSETQRNKGNFPGRFSGRQFSNSRSEMNVSTLELGDSALYLCASSLGQGAEEYFGPGTRLTVT.

CDR3 DNA: TGTGCCAGTAGTCCGAGGGCTGTCAGCCCTCACGAGCAGTACTTC. Its translation: CASSPRAVSPHEQYF. The chain recombines TRBV19 with TRBJ2-7; possibly TRBD2 for D (5 bases). The CDR3 extends over 15 amino acids. CDR1 and CDR2 from the germline V gene are LNHDA and SQIVND (reference sequence). Trimming shortened V by 5 bases and J by 5 bases, and 19 bases separated the two germline ends.

The V call is TRBV5-1, the J call TRBJ2-5; D is undetermined. V was pared by 3 bases and J by 5 bases, with 11 bases between. The length of the CDR3 is 13 residues. CDR1 and CDR2 from the germline V gene are SGHRS and YFSETQ. CDR3 coding DNA: TGCGCCAGCAGCTCGACACCGCGGGAGACCCAGTACTTC. It specifies CASSSTPRETQYF.

This sequence joins TRBV2 and TRBJ2-3, with unresolved D. CDR1 and CDR2 (germline): SNHLY, FYNNEI. Trimming pared 4 bases from V and 6 bases from J, leaving 11 bases between. The CDR3 contains 13 residues. CDR3 bases: TGTGCCAGCAGTGTGTTATTGTTTGATACGCAGTATTTT. Residues: CASSVLLFDTQYF.

The J gene is TRBJ2-2, the V gene TRBV7-2; D not certain. Germline CDR1 reads SGHTA; CDR2 reads FQGNSA. The CDR3 loop spans 14 amino acids. The V end lost 5 bases, the J end lost 4 bases, and 11 bases lay between the germline ends. Here the CDR3 DNA reads TGTGCCAGCAGCCCCGGATTCTCCACCGGGGAGCTGTTTTTT. Translation: CASSPGFSTGELFF.

This chain links TRBV7-9 with TRBJ1-1, with TRBD1 as a possible D gene (5 bases). V was shortened by 5 bases and J by 7 bases, with 14 bases between the two germline ends. The CDR3 has 13 amino acids. Germline loops: CDR1 SEHNR, CDR2 FQNEAQ (reference sequence). CDR3 nucleotides: TGTGCCAGCAGCATAGAGGTGGACAATGAAGCTTTCTTT. It yields the protein CASSIEVDNEAFF.

On this clone: This may come from a read error, since a much larger clone is one base off. Other DNA sequences in the sample encode the same CDR3. V usage is TRBV11-2 and J usage is TRBJ2-7, with D hard to call. The V end was cut by 1 base, the J end by 0 bases, with 4 bases between. The length of the CDR3 is 13 residues. CDR1 and CDR2 (germline): SGHAT, FQNNGV. The CDR3 loop reads CASSLGISYEQYF. The CDR3 DNA follows: TGTGCCAGCAGCTTAGGGATCTCCTACGAGCAGTACTTC.

This clone appeared a few times. The chain joins TRBV11-2 to TRBJ1-1; D uncertain. This CDR3 comprises 12 residues. The V and J ends lost 2 bases and 4 bases respectively, with 5 bases between them. CDR1 and CDR2 (germline): SGHAT, FQNNGV. The CDR3 DNA sequence: TGTGCCAGCAGCTTACGGGGCACTGAAGCTTTCTTT. Protein sequence: CASSLRGTEAFF. Drawing the rest from reference TRBV11-2 and TRBJ1-1, the complete variable domain is EAGVAQSPRYKIIEKRQSVAFWCNPISGHATLYWYQQILGQGPKLLIQFQNNGVVDDSQLPKDRFSAERLKGVDSTLKIQPAKLEDSAVYLCASSLRGTEAFFGQGTRLTVV.

A word on this clone: This sample also contains other DNA sequences that code for the same CDR3. The CDR3 DNA is TGTGCCAGCAGCTTAGCTTCTGGGGAGACCCAGTACTTC. Translating it yields CASSLASGETQYF. This chain connects TRBV7-6 to TRBJ2-5; D is unclear. In germline, CDR1 is SGHVS, CDR2 FNYEAQ. This CDR3 is 13 amino acids long. V lost 0 bases to trimming and J lost 5 bases, with 7 bases between them.

CDR3 nucleotide sequence: TGCGCCAGCAGCTTAGGGCAGAGTCTTAGCACAGATACGCAGTATTTT. Translating gives CASSLGQSLSTDTQYF. The chain uses TRBV5-1 and TRBJ2-3, with no clear D. Germline loops: CDR1 SGHRS, CDR2 YFSETQ. CDR3 length: 16 amino acids. Deletions cut 2 bases from V and 0 bases from J, with 13 bases between.